This T cell receptor beta chain was captured in a study of shared clonotypes between healthy human individuals (TCRdb year 2020). Some background on the complete study: Three men and a couple of women, aged 18 to 49 years, made up the cohort. For each donor, CD4 naive and CD4 memory were each given three plates, CD8 naive was given two plates, and CD8 memory was given one plate. To estimate repertoire size and how much clonotypes are shared between individuals, the study performed deep sequencing of blood TCR repertoires from roughly five healthy adults. Different laboratories and diverse techniques were used to prepare libraries and sequence TCR repertoires, to increase sequencing depth and limit assay-specific biases. Each donor's leukapheresis produced roughly between about 0.8 and 8.9 billion PBMCs. The study at large found these results: Pairwise subsampling led to the expectation that sequencing depth would affect the degree of clonotype sharing among donors. Estimated clonotype richness was generally larger for naive than for memory subsets. Incomplete sequencing was indicated by rarefaction of sorted-subset datasets, despite the large sequencing depth. Sampling was limited to blood, and TCR repertoires in tissue likely differ from TCR repertoires in blood. The small number of donors limited the genetic and exposure-history diversity represented. Compared with non-shared clonotypes, clonotypes shared by all four sorted-subset donors had higher generation probabilities. About 5% of naive CD4, 3.5% of naive CD8, about 2.1% of memory CD4, and 0.35% to 0.5% of memory CD8 clonotypes were shared across a few donors.

On this clone: No cognate antigen has been identified for it. The sample holds no much larger clone one base away, and base qualities are not on file.

Using the deep immunoSEQ assay, multiplex PCR amplified TCR CDR3 regions from genomic DNA. Genomic DNA extracted from each cell subset was distributed evenly over all wells of several immunoSEQ 96-well plates, and each plate served as one replicate. For sorted subsets, approximately 200 ng of genomic DNA, equivalent to 30,000 or so T cell genomes, went into each replicate PCR. Purified libraries were quantified with a Qubit 3.0 fluorometer, sized on a Bioanalyzer 2100, and re-quantified with the KAPA Library Quantification kit. Each immunoSEQ 96-well plate was sequenced on its own single-read 150-cycle Illumina NextSeq 550 flow cell. Concerning the study's data processing: The immunoSEQ output contained only junctional sequences without quality scores, so filtering could not match that applied to full-length reads. To assign V/J genes and CDR3, sequences were annotated against IMGT germline references using PyIR, a Python wrapper for IgBLAST v1.9. Reads were removed for weak V/J assignments (E-value above 1e-6), missing CDR3, stop codons, out-of-frame junctions, or ambiguous translated residues. V3J clonotypes were defined as sequences sharing the same inferred V gene, J gene, and CDR3 amino acid sequence. Percentage overlap between repertoires was calculated by dividing the number of shared unique clonotypes by the size of the smaller repertoire. Three approaches were used to assess repertoire richness: RTK rarefaction, the Chao1 estimator, and Recon v2.1 estimates of unobserved clonotypes. Generation probabilities for all TCRbeta clonotypes obtained by the gDNA method from four donors were computed using OLGA. Here the immuneACCESS table is served through TCRdb, limited to in-frame sequences with V and J called. Missing clones are a known gap in these copies; in checked studies unresolved V genes cover under half, and the rest lacks a known reason. V and J calls and clone size come straight from that table; D and trimming were deduced from the DNA. The sample yields about 2.3 million clones; more than 80% were counted once. 0.39% of the sample belongs to the ten largest clones.

Donors were healthy HIV-negative adults with no recently reported acute infections or vaccinations. Only Caucasian adults living in Nashville, Tennessee, USA were represented among the donors. Magnetic negative selection was used to enrich CD4+ T cells, after which naive cells were positively selected on CD45RA and the negative fraction became the memory subset. After blood collection by leukapheresis, PBMCs were isolated using Ficoll-Histopaque density gradient centrifugation and then cryopreserved in the vapor phase of liquid nitrogen. Analytical flow cytometry was used to check the purity and quantity of every magnetically sorted T cell population. From each sorted fraction, genomic DNA was isolated and quantified by UV absorbance on a Nanodrop 2000c. V has 5 bases trimmed and J has 4 bases trimmed; junction bases matching no gene number 10. Based on the germline V gene, the CDR1 and CDR2 sequences are SGHRS and YFSETQ. The CDR3 sequence holds 15 residues, the cysteine and phenylalanine included. CDR3 DNA is the only sequence kept; it has 45 bases, read in frame from the first base.

The rearranged segments are TRBV5-1 and TRBJ2-3, and TRBD1 matches 7 of the central bases. This receptor was taken from a man aged 18 to 29 in good health. Some clones in this sample may be carry-over from other donors' samples. Sample: naive CD4+ T cells from PBMCs. The cell subset or site label here, explained by the study, means: CD45RA+ positively selected. The nucleotides read TGCGCCAGCAGAAAACAGGGGAATGCGCCAGATACGCAGTATTTT. Its protein is CASRKQGNAPDTQYF.